The following is a T cell receptor beta chain sequence with its context. This record belongs to a study of control samples from healthy donors and cancer patients. The table came from immunoSEQ multiplex PCR; TCRdb's copy has only in-frame clones and leaves some out. This sample has about 120,000 clones, with about 94% found just once. Losses at the gene ends were 0 bases for V and 0 bases for J; bases not matched to a gene: 5. Germline V gene data show CDR1 as SGHVS and CDR2 as FNYEAQ. The CDR3 has 17 amino acids. The sequencing input was blood. This receptor was obtained from a man between 25 and 39 years old in good health. The J gene is TRBJ2-1, the V gene TRBV7-6; 7 bases are shared with TRBD2. CDR3 coding DNA: TGTGCCAGCAGCTTAGCTCGGGGGGAGTCCTCCTACAATGAGCAGTTCTTC. Encoded protein: CASSLARGESSYNEQFF.